This is a list of T cell receptor beta chains from one sample in a study of T-cell reconstitution after alpha-beta-depleted transplantation in children. TCRdb passed the PCR reads through MiXCR, listing each CDR3 protein once. This sample has some 100,000 distinct CDR3 sequences; around a quarter occur once, and the top ten carry 20% to 25%. The input for sequencing was PBMCs, taken before TCRalphabeta/CD19-depleted stem cell transplant. The source is a boy between 2 and 15 years old with acute lymphoblastic leukemia, due to receive a stem cell transplant. The CDR3 runs from the conserved cysteine through the conserved F or W. The order of the fields is J gene, V gene, CDR3 protein.

>TRBJ2-7|TRBV7-9
CASGTYEQYF
>TRBJ2-3|TRBV6-1
CASIRELAETDTQYF
>TRBJ2-1|TRBV4-1
CASSSGLAGESSYNEQFF
>TRBJ1-4|TRBV28
CASSLRQGIEKLFF
>TRBJ2-3|TRBV28
CASQFRGLGMDTQYF
>TRBJ1-1|TRBV5-1
CASSHPQGNTEAFF
>TRBJ2-5|TRBV19
CASTGTGGASLTETQYF
>TRBJ1-1|TRBV4-1
CASSHSPSRQGAEAFF
>TRBJ2-1|TRBV24-1
CATSDSAGGRGEQFF
>TRBJ2-1|TRBV5-4
CASSLGLAEGHNEQFF
>TRBJ2-3|TRBV7-6
CASSKYTSPDPTDTQYF
>TRBJ2-3|TRBV29-1
CSVEVAASTDTQYF
>TRBJ2-3|TRBV12-3/TRBV12-4
CASSPKSGSWADTQYF
>TRBJ2-1|TRBV7-2
CASSLVGTGHNEQFF
>TRBJ2-3|TRBV9
CASSAGTSGSWTDTQYF
>TRBJ2-1|TRBV20-1
CSASSRGLAGVGNEQFF
>TRBJ2-3|TRBV2
CASRGTTTGIF
>TRBJ2-3|TRBV3-1
CASSPRHHTDTQYF
>TRBJ2-3|TRBV13
CASSPRTGDTQYF
>TRBJ2-2|TRBV20-1
CSANDRGITGELFF
>TRBJ1-2|TRBV10-3
CATGTGGFYGYTF
>TRBJ2-4|TRBV4-1
CASSQVAFIGNIQYF
>TRBJ2-1|TRBV12-5
CASGFGRSEQFF
>TRBJ2-7|TRBV20-1
CSARGQGTGGIYEQYF
>TRBJ2-4|TRBV5-1
CASRDSAKNIQYF
>TRBJ2-3|TRBV27
CASSWPPLQTTDTQYF
>TRBJ2-7|TRBV6-2/TRBV6-3
CASSYNRYEQYF
>TRBJ2-2|TRBV3-1
CASSQGPGAGELFF
>TRBJ2-3|TRBV7-3
CASSLSGGAIDTQYF
>TRBJ2-3|TRBV2
CARTSGSTDTQYF